Below, 2 T cell receptor beta chains from the same sample are listed, as sequenced in a study of beta chain features in type 1 diabetes. Study-wide points: Researchers report that Type 1 diabetes patients had moderately but significantly shorter TCRB CDR3s across all four CD4+ subsets.

Reverse transcription of all isolated RNA meant that expressed TCRB transcripts were sequenced. TCRdb's copy holds only in-frame clones and misses some; the assay was immunoSEQ multiplex PCR. The table records 150,000 to 200,000 clones, almost 65% of them present only once. For these receptors, no antigen is known. The sample consisted of naive CD4+ T cells from blood. The receptors here all came from a man younger than 40 with type 1 diabetes.

The chain recombines TRBV7-2 with TRBJ2-3, with 7 positions matching TRBD1. Trimming took 4 bases from V and 2 from J; bases not matched to a gene: 6. Looked up from germline, CDR1 is SGHTA and CDR2 is FQGNSA. CDR3 length equals 15 residues. The CDR3 DNA is TGTGCCAGCAGCTCCTGGACAGGACTCACAGATACGCAGTATTTT. It codes for CASSSWTGLTDTQYF. Full variable domain (outside the CDR3, taken from reference TRBV7-2 and TRBJ2-3): GAGVSQSPSNKVTEKGKDVELRCDPISGHTALYWYRQSLGQGLEFLIYFQGNSAPDKSGLPSDRFSAERTGGSVSTLTIQRTQQEDSAVYLCASSSWTGLTDTQYFGPGTRLTVL.

This clone was counted a few times. The chain uses TRBV4-3 and TRBJ1-6, with D possibly TRBD1 on 5 matching bases. CDR1 is LGHNA, CDR2 YSLEER, per germline. The CDR3 runs to 14 residues. V gave up 5 bases and J gave up 6 bases, with 11 bases separating them. For the CDR3, the DNA is TGCGCCAGCAGCTTAGGACACCTTAATTCACCCCTCCACTTT. Its protein product is CASSLGHLNSPLHF.